These 2 T cell receptor beta chains originate from one sample sequenced in a study of T-cell reconstitution after alpha-beta-depleted transplantation in children. The authors prepared the TCRbeta library with unique molecular identifiers. TCRdb used MiXCR to reprocess the PCR reads, holding one entry per CDR3 protein. The table has approximately 1,000,000 distinct CDR3 sequences, about 30% seen once. Source: PBMCs, mostly from graft donor cells, taken 360 days after TCRalphabeta/CD19-depleted stem cell transplant. The receptors shown here come from a boy younger than two who had a stem cell transplant for SCID, so the T cells may come from the graft donor.

This clonotype was seen only a few times. The chain employs TRBV4-1 and TRBJ2-3; D might be TRBD2 (7 bases). The CDR3 is made up of 22 amino acids. CDR1 and CDR2 from the germline V gene are MGHRA and YSYEKL. V lost 1 base and J lost 9, with 38 bases in between. The CDR3 DNA reads as TGCGCCAGCAGCCAAGGAGGGGGGGGCGCGGCTACTAAGCGGTCCCCTCGTGAGACGCAGTATTTT. Amino acids: CASSQGGGGAATKRSPRETQYF.

This clonotype turned up a few times. This sequence joins TRBV12-3 or TRBV12-4 and TRBJ2-1; 7 bases match TRBD2. Losses at the gene ends were 2 bases for V and 2 bases for J; bases not matched to a gene: 9. There are 17 residues in the CDR3. For the CDR3, the DNA is TGTGCCAGCAGTTTAACCTTCCTAGCGGCCCCCTACAATGAGCAGTTCTTC. Encoded protein: CASSLTFLAAPYNEQFF.